Listed below are T cell receptor beta chains from one sample, sequenced in a study of human T cells and chemical hapten exposure. TCRdb reprocessed the RACE reads with MiXCR, giving one entry per CDR3 protein. In the table there are some 350,000 distinct CDR3 sequences, nearly 6.5% of which are singletons. Specimen: whole blood, collected in connection with sensitization to the hapten diphenylcyclopropenone (DPC). The receptor set was obtained from a woman aged 18-35 years with alopecia areata. Some clones in this sample may be carry-over from other donors' samples. The CDR3 runs from the conserved cysteine through the conserved F or W. The order of the fields is clone size, D gene, J gene, V gene, CDR3 DNA, CDR3 protein. A D gene is named only where the DNA matches it firmly. Clone size is stated in some rows and not others, as once, few, many or a class when expanded.

clone size: many
D gene: NA
J gene: TRBJ1-1
V gene: TRBV12-3/TRBV12-4
CDR3 DNA: TGTGCCAGCAGTTTCATAGACGGGGCTGCTTTCTTT
CDR3 protein: CASSFIDGAAFF

clone size: many
D gene: NA
J gene: TRBJ2-1
V gene: TRBV5-4
CDR3 DNA: TGTGCCAGCAGCTTCGACTTAATGGGGAATGAGCAGTTCTTC
CDR3 protein: CASSFDLMGNEQFF

clone size: many
D gene: NA
J gene: TRBJ1-4
V gene: TRBV7-2
CDR3 DNA: TGTGCCAGCAGCTTAAACGGCCCCACTAATGAAAAACTGTTTTTT
CDR3 protein: CASSLNGPTNEKLFF

clone size: NA
D gene: NA
J gene: TRBJ1-1
V gene: TRBV6-6
CDR3 DNA: TGTGCCAGCAGGAAACGGGCTGAGAACACTGAAGCTTTCTTT
CDR3 protein: CASRKRAENTEAFF

clone size: many
D gene: NA
J gene: TRBJ2-6
V gene: TRBV29-1
CDR3 DNA: TGCAGCGCCCGAATCTTTGGGGCCAACGTCCTGACTTTC
CDR3 protein: CSARIFGANVLTF

clone size: few
D gene: NA
J gene: TRBJ2-7
V gene: TRBV11-1
CDR3 DNA: TGTGCCAGCAGCTCGGCGGAACAGGGTTTTACCTACGAGCAGTACTTC
CDR3 protein: CASSSAEQGFTYEQYF

clone size: NA
D gene: NA
J gene: TRBJ2-5
V gene: TRBV6-2/TRBV6-3
CDR3 DNA: TGTGCCAGCAAGTACCCGGGGGATCAAGAGACCCAGTACTTC
CDR3 protein: CASKYPGDQETQYF

clone size: many
D gene: NA
J gene: TRBJ1-1
V gene: TRBV12-3/TRBV12-4
CDR3 DNA: TGTGCCAGCAGTTTCACCGCGGTTCCTTTCTTT
CDR3 protein: CASSFTAVPFF

clone size: few
D gene: NA
J gene: TRBJ2-7
V gene: TRBV20-1
CDR3 DNA: TGCAGTGCCGAGGACACCTCCTACGAGCAGTACTTC
CDR3 protein: CSAEDTSYEQYF

clone size: many
D gene: NA
J gene: TRBJ1-6
V gene: TRBV2
CDR3 DNA: TGTGCCACCATGGGGGAGGGCGCGGATTCACCCCTCCACTTT
CDR3 protein: CATMGEGADSPLHF

clone size: many
D gene: NA
J gene: TRBJ1-1
V gene: TRBV14
CDR3 DNA: TGTGCCAGCAGCCAGGTGGCAGGGGCTGGGACTGAAGCTTTCTTT
CDR3 protein: CASSQVAGAGTEAFF

clone size: many
D gene: NA
J gene: TRBJ2-1
V gene: TRBV12-3/TRBV12-4
CDR3 DNA: TGTGCCAGCAGTCCGTCCGGGACTCTCTACAATGAGCAGTTCTTC
CDR3 protein: CASSPSGTLYNEQFF

clone size: NA
D gene: TRBD2
J gene: TRBJ2-1
V gene: TRBV9
CDR3 DNA: TGTGCCAGCAGCGTAGCCAGCGGGGGGCTCTACAATGAGCAGTTCTTC
CDR3 protein: CASSVASGGLYNEQFF

clone size: NA
D gene: NA
J gene: TRBJ2-7
V gene: TRBV11-2
CDR3 DNA: TGTGCCAGCAGCTCCCGGCAGGGGGGCCCCTACGAGCAGTACTTC
CDR3 protein: CASSSRQGGPYEQYF

clone size: many
D gene: NA
J gene: TRBJ1-1
V gene: TRBV7-2
CDR3 DNA: TGTGCCAGCAGCTTAGGAGGGGGGGCGGTTGAAGCTTTCTTT
CDR3 protein: CASSLGGGAVEAFF

clone size: many
D gene: NA
J gene: TRBJ1-5
V gene: TRBV24-1
CDR3 DNA: TGTGCCACCAGTGATGAGAATAGCAATCAGCCCCAGCATTTT
CDR3 protein: CATSDENSNQPQHF